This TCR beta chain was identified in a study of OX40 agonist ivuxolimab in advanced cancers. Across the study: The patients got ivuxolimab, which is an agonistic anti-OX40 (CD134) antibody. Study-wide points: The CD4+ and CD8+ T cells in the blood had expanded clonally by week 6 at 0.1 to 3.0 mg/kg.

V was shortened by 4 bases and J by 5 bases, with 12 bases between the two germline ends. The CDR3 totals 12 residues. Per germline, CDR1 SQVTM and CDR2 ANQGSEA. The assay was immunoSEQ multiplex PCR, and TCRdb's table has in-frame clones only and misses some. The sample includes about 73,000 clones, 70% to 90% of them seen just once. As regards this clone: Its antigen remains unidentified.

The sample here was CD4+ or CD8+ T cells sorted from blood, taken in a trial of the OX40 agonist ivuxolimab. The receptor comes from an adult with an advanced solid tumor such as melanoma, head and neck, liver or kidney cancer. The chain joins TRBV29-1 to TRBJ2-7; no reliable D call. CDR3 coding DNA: TGCAGCGTTGGGGGAAGGAGAGACGAGCAGTACTTC. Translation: CSVGGRRDEQYF.